This T cell receptor (beta chain) is from a study of cytomegalovirus exposure and HLA in healthy donors. Study-level results: DRB1 had the most TCR associations and HLA-C the fewest, a later analysis found, with rates varying by HLA locus.

A multiplex PCR was run with 60 Vbeta primers and 13 Jbeta primers. Only in-frame clones appear in the TCRdb table, and some are missing; sequencing was by immunoSEQ multiplex PCR. The sample holds under 150,000 clones, about 80% seen once. Germline CDR1 reads LNHNV; CDR2 reads YYDKDF (reference sequence). The CDR3 length is 13 residues. The V end was cut by 8 bases, the J end by 4 bases, with 13 bases between. Regarding this clone: Its antigen is as yet unknown.

Sequencing was done on a sample of PBMCs. This TCR came from a man aged 30 to 45 in good health and CMV-seropositive. This chain connects TRBV15 to TRBJ2-3, with a possible D match to TRBD2 (5 bases). CDR3: CATGDPAADTQYF. CDR3 nucleotide sequence: TGTGCCACCGGTGATCCAGCGGCAGATACGCAGTATTTT.